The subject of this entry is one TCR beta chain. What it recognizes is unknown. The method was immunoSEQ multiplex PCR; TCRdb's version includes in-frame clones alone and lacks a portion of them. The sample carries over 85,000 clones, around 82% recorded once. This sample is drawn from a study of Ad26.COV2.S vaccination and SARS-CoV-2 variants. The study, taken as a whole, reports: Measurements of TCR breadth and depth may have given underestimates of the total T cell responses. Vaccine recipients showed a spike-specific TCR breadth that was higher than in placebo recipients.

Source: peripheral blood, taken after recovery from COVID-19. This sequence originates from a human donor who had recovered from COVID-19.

In nucleotides, the CDR3 is TGTGCCAGCAGCCTGGGGCGGATACTTTACAATGAGCAGTTCTTC. Its protein product is CASSLGRILYNEQFF. The rearrangement joins TRBV5-6 to TRBJ2-1, with D possibly TRBD1 on 5 matching bases. The CDR3 covers 15 residues. The germline V gene encodes CDR1 SGHDT and CDR2 YYEEEE. The V gene lost 4 bases and the J gene lost 4 bases, with 15 bases spanning the gap.